The 17 T cell receptor beta chains below were found in one sample sequenced in a study of blood T cell repertoires in COVID-19 (dated by TCRdb to about 2020). The library relied on the immunoSEQ multiplex PCR assay. TCRdb provides this immuneACCESS table in a form limited to in-frame rearrangements. Some clones are lacking; in checked studies, under half of them reflect an unresolved V gene, and why the rest are absent is not known. This sample holds a few hundred thousand clones; roughly 82% were observed only once. Approximately 13% of the sample rests with the top ten. Material: peripheral blood. The receptors stem from a man older than 75 with acute or convalescent COVID-19.

The chain has TRBV29-1 and TRBJ1-1; D might be TRBD1 (6 bases). V lost 7 bases to trimming and J lost 0 bases, with 9 bases between them. The length of the CDR3 is 12 residues. Looked up from germline, CDR1 is SQVTM and CDR2 is ANQGSEA. CDR3 in amino acids: CSGGGLNTEAFF. CDR3 in DNA: TGCAGCGGGGGGGGGCTGAACACTGAAGCTTTCTTT.

CDR3 residues: CASSYSRLAGGIYTQYF. CDR3 nucleotides: TGCGCCAGCAGCTACTCCCGACTAGCGGGGGGCATATATACGCAGTATTTT. This chain joins TRBV5-1 and TRBJ2-3, with TRBD2 matching 13 bases. The CDR3 contains 17 residues. The V gene end was trimmed by 3 bases and the J gene end by 7 bases; junction bases not matched to a gene: 11. Germline V CDR1 and CDR2: SGHRS, YFSETQ. The whole variable domain, filled in from reference TRBV5-1 and TRBJ2-3, reads KAGVTQTPRYLIKTRGQQVTLSCSPISGHRSVSWYQQTPGQGLQFLFEYFSETQRNKGNFPGRFSGRQFSNSRSEMNVSTLELGDSALYLCASSYSRLAGGIYTQYFGPGTRLTVL.

The rearrangement links TRBV9 to TRBJ1-1; D possibly corresponds to TRBD1 (6 bases). CDR3 length: 13 amino acids. Germline loops: CDR1 SGDLS, CDR2 YYNGEE. Trimming shortened V by 4 bases and J by 3 bases, and 10 bases separated the two germline ends. The CDR3 here is CASSTGQYTEAFF. The CDR3 bases are TGTGCCAGCAGCACCGGACAGTACACTGAAGCTTTCTTT.

The chain recombines TRBV12-3 or TRBV12-4 with TRBJ1-3, with D maybe TRBD1 (6 bases). Trimming shortened V by 4 bases and J by 4 bases, and 8 bases separated the two germline ends. This CDR3 has 13 residues. In nucleotides, the CDR3 is TGTGCCAGCAGTTCCCAGGGGGGAAACACCATATATTTT. As protein: CASSSQGGNTIYF.

V gene TRBV11-2 combines with J gene TRBJ2-6; no clear D gene. V was trimmed by 5 bases and J by 4 bases, leaving 9 bases between them. The length of the CDR3 is 14 residues. Germline-derived CDR1 and CDR2 are SGHAT and FQNNGV. The CDR3 reads CASSPLRGANVLTF. DNA of the CDR3: TGTGCCAGCAGCCCCCTCAGGGGGGCCAACGTCCTGACTTTC.

The chain has TRBV15 and TRBJ1-2; D unresolved. CDR3 length: 14 amino acids. From germline, CDR1 is LNHNV and CDR2 YYDKDF (reference sequence). Trimming removed 0 bases at V and 2 bases at J, with 7 bases between. CDR3 nucleotides: TGTGCCACCAGCAGAGATCTCCAGAACTATGGCTACACCTTC. Encoded protein: CATSRDLQNYGYTF.

This clone was counted ten times or more. V usage is TRBV5-4 and J usage is TRBJ1-1; 9 positions match TRBD1. The CDR3 covers 15 residues. Germline V lookup: CDR1 SGHNT, CDR2 YYREEE (reference sequence). With 4 bases clipped from V and 2 bases from J, the junction kept 6 bases outside the gene matches. CDR3 sequence reads: CASSTGQGPNTEAFF. The CDR3 nucleotides are TGTGCCAGCAGCACCGGACAGGGGCCAAACACTGAAGCTTTCTTT.

The chain combines TRBV28 with TRBJ1-5; TRBD1 agrees at 9 bases. This CDR3 has 18 residues. Germline CDR1 reads MDHEN; CDR2 reads SYDVKM. J was trimmed by 2 bases and V by 2 bases; bases with no gene match: 10. CDR3: CASSLPNTGGAGNQPQHF. CDR3 bases: TGTGCCAGCAGTTTACCCAACACAGGGGGCGCGGGCAATCAGCCCCAGCATTTT.

The chain joins TRBV7-6 to TRBJ2-1, with 10 positions matching TRBD1. From germline, CDR1 is SGHVS and CDR2 FNYEAQ. Trimming at V came to 0 bases and at J to 9 bases, leaving 2 bases not matched to a gene. CDR3 length: 14 amino acids. Here the CDR3 reads CASSLARDRGEQFF. As DNA, the CDR3 is TGTGCCAGCAGCTTAGCCCGGGACAGGGGTGAGCAGTTCTTC.

V is TRBV19 and J is TRBJ1-5, with 7 bases identical to TRBD1. V was pared by 5 bases and J by 6 bases, with 10 bases of the junction left unmatched. CDR3 size: 15 residues. From germline, CDR1 is LNHDA and CDR2 SQIVND (reference sequence). The CDR3: CASSAGGTVGQPQHF. In DNA, the CDR3 is TGTGCCAGTAGTGCAGGGGGTACGGTAGGTCAGCCCCAGCATTTT.

V usage is TRBV11-3 and J usage is TRBJ1-1; D remains unclear. The CDR3 length is 13 residues. In germline, CDR1 is SGHNT, CDR2 YENEEA. Between the trimmed V and J ends, which lost 5 bases and 1 base, there was a span of 8 bases. CDR3 sequence reads: CASSGPGNTEAFF. CDR3 sequence (DNA): TGTGCCAGCAGCGGTCCGGGGAACACTGAAGCTTTCTTT. The complete variable domain, with remaining parts taken from reference TRBV11-3 and TRBJ1-1, reads EAGVVQSPRYKIIEKKQPVAFWCNPISGHNTLYWYLQNLGQGPELLIRYENEEAVDDSQLPKDRFSAERLKGVDSTLKIQPAELGDSAVYLCASSGPGNTEAFFGQGTRLTVV.

The chain links TRBV5-1 to TRBJ2-7; TRBD2 might be the D (6 bases). This CDR3 contains 15 residues. Per the germline V gene, CDR1 is SGHRS and CDR2 is YFSETQ. V gave up 0 bases and J gave up 6 bases, with 16 bases separating them. CDR3 residues: CASSLGLVGAGEQYF. The CDR3 region has the DNA TGCGCCAGCAGCTTGGGACTAGTAGGAGCGGGCGAGCAGTACTTC.

The gene calls are TRBV5-4 and TRBJ1-1; D possibly corresponds to TRBD1 (6 bases). Germline CDR1 is SGHNT and CDR2 is YYREEE (reference sequence). The CDR3 has 15 amino acids. With 4 bases removed from V and 1 base from J, the gap between germline ends came to 14 bases. CDR3 in amino acids: CASSGGPHRNTEAFF. CDR3 bases: TGTGCCAGCAGCGGGGGCCCTCACAGGAACACTGAAGCTTTCTTT.

This chain links TRBV15 with TRBJ2-1; D is unresolved. CDR3 length: 14 residues. V lost 5 bases and J lost 6, with 14 bases in between. Germline V CDR1 and CDR2: LNHNV, YYDKDF (reference sequence). The CDR3 protein is CATSAGELFNEQFF. CDR3 nucleotide sequence: TGTGCCACCAGCGCTGGAGAGCTGTTCAATGAGCAGTTCTTC. Full variable domain (remainder filled in from reference TRBV15 and TRBJ2-1): DAMVIQNPRYQVTQFGKPVTLSCSQTLNHNVMYWYQQKSSQAPKLLFHYYDKDFNNEADTPDNFQSRRPNTSFCFLDIRSPGLGDTAMYLCATSAGELFNEQFFGPGTRLTVL.

The chain employs TRBV7-6 and TRBJ2-3, with a weak D call TRBD2 (5 bases). V dropped 0 bases and J dropped 4 bases, with 17 bases sitting between them. The CDR3 length is 17 residues. Per germline, CDR1 SGHVS and CDR2 FNYEAQ. DNA of the CDR3: TGTGCCAGCAGCTTAGCGGTTCGGCTAGCCGCCGCAGATACGCAGTATTTT. Protein: CASSLAVRLAAADTQYF.

The chain couples TRBV6-5 to TRBJ1-4, with 9 bases matching TRBD1. Losses at the gene ends were 5 bases for V and 6 bases for J; bases not matched to a gene: 1. Looked up from germline, CDR1 is MNHEY and CDR2 is SVGAGI. The length of the CDR3 is 13 residues. The CDR3 DNA sequence: TGTGCCAGCAGTCGGACAGGGGATGAAAAACTGTTTTTT. Its protein product is CASSRTGDEKLFF.

This clone was seen once. This chain uses TRBV11-2 with TRBJ2-7, with TRBD1 identical over 8 bases. CDR1 is SGHAT and CDR2 is FQNNGV in the germline V gene. CDR3 length: 15 residues. J gave up 4 bases and V 3 bases, and 8 bases lay outside the gene matches. In nucleotides, the CDR3 is TGTGCCAGCAGCTTTTCCCAGGGGGCGCGGTACGAGCAGTACTTC. Its translation: CASSFSQGARYEQYF.